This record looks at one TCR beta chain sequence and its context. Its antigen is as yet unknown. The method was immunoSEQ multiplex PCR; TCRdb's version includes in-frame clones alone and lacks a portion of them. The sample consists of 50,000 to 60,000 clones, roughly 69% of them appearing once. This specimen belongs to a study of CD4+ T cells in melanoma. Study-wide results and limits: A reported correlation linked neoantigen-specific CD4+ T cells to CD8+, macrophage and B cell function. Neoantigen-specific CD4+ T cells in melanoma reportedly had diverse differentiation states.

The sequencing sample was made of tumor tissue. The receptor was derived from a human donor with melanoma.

The DNA of the CDR3 is TGTGCCAGCAGCCTCGGGACAGCTGAGCAGTTCTTC. It yields the protein CASSLGTAEQFF. The gene calls are TRBV9 and TRBJ2-1; 7 bases agree with TRBD1. The ends lost 4 bases at V and 9 bases at J; junction bases unmatched: 4. This CDR3 contains 12 residues. CDR1 and CDR2 from the germline V gene are SGDLS and YYNGEE.